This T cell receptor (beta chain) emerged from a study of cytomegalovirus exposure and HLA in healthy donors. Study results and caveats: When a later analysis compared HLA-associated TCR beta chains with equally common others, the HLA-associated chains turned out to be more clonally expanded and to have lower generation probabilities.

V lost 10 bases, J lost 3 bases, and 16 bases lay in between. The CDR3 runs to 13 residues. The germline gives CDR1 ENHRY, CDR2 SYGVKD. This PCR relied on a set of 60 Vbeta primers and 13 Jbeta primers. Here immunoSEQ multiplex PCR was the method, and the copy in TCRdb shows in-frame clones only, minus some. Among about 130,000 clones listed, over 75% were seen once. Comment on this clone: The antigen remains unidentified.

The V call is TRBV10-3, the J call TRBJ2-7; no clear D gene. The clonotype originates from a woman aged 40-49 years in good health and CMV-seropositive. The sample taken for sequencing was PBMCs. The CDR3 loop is CATALSPGYEQYF. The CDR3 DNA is TGTGCCACTGCCCTGTCCCCGGGCTACGAGCAGTACTTC.